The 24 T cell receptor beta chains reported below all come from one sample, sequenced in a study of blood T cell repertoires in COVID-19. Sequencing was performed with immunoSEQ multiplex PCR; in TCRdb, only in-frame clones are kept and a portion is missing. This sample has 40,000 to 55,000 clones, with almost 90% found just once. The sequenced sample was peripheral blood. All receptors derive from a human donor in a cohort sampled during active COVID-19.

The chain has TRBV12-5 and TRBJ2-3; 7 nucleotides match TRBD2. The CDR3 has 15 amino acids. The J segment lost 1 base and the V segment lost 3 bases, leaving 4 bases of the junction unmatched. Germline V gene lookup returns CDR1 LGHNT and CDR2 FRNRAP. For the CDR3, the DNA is TGTGCTAGTGGTTTCCCTAGCGGAGGCACAGATACGCAGTATTTT. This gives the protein CASGFPSGGTDTQYF.

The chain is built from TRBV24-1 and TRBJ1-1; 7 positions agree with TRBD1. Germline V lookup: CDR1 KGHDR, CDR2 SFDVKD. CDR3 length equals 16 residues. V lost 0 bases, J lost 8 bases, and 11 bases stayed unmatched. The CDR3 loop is CATSDLEAGGQREAFF. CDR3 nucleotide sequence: TGTGCCACCAGTGATTTGGAAGCAGGGGGACAACGAGAAGCTTTCTTT.

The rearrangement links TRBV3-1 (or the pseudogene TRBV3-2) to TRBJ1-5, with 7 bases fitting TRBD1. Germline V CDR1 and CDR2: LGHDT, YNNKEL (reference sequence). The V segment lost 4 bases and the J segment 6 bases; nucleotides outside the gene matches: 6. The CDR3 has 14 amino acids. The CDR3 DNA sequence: TGTGCCAGCAGCCCTACAGGGGCCCCTCAGCCCCAGCATTTT. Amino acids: CASSPTGAPQPQHF.

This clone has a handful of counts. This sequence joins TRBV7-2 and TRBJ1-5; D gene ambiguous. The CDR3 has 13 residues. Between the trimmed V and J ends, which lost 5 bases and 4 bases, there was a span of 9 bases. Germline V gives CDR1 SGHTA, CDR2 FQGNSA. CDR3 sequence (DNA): TGTGCCAGCAGCGCGGAGCTAAATCAGCCCCAGCATTTT. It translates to CASSAELNQPQHF.

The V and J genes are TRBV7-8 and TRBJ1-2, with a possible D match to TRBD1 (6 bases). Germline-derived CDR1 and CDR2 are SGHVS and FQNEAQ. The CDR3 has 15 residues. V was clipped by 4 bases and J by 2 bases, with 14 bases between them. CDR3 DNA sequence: TGTGCCAGCAGCTCCACTCGGGACACGAACTATGGCTACACCTTC. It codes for CASSSTRDTNYGYTF.

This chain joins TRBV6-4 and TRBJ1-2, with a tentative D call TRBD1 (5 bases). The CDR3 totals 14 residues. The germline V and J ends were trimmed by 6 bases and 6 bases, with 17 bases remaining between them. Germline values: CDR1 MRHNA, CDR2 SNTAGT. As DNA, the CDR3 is TGTGCCAGCAGCGGGGACCGCGGGATGGATGGCTACACCTTC. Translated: CASSGDRGMDGYTF.

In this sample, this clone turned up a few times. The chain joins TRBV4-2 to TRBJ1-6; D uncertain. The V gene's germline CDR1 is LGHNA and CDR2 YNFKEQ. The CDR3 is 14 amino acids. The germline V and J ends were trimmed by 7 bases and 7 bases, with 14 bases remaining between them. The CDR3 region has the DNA TGTGCCAGCAACTTCGAGGGAACCAATTCACCCCTCCACTTT. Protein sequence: CASNFEGTNSPLHF.

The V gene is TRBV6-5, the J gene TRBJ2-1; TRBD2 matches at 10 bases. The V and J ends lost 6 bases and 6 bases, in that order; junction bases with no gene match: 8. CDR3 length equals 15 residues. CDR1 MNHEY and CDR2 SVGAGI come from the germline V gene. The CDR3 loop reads CASSPPLAGFNEQFF. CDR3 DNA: TGTGCCAGCAGCCCCCCACTAGCGGGGTTCAATGAGCAGTTCTTC.

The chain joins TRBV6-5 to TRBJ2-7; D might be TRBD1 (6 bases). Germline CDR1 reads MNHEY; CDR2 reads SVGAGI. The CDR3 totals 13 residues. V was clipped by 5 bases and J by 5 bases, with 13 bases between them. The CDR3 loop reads CASSRGIGDEQYF. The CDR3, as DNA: TGTGCCAGCAGTAGGGGGATTGGAGACGAGCAGTACTTC.

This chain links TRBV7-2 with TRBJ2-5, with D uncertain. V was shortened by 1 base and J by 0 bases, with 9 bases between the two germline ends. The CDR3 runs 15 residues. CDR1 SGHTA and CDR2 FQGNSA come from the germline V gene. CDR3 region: CASSLVSQNQETQYF. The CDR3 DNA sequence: TGTGCCAGCAGCTTAGTATCCCAGAACCAAGAGACCCAGTACTTC.

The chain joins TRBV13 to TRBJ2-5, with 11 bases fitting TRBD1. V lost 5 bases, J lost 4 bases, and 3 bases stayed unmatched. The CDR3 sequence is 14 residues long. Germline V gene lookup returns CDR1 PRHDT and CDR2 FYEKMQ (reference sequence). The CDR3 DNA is TGTGCCAGCAGCAGGGGACAGGGGGTAGAGACCCAGTACTTC. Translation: CASSRGQGVETQYF. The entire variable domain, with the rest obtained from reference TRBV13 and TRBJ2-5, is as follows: AAGVIQSPRHLIKEKRETATLKCYPIPRHDTVYWYQQGPGQDPQFLISFYEKMQSDKGSIPDRFSAQQFSDYHSELNMSSLELGDSALYFCASSRGQGVETQYFGPGTRLLVL.

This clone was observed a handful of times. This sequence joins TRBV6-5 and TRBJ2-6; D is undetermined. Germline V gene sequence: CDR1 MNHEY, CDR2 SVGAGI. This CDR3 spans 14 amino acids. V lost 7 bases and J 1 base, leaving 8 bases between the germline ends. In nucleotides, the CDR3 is TGTGCCAGCACCGAGTTATCTGGGGCCAACGTCCTGACTTTC. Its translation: CASTELSGANVLTF.

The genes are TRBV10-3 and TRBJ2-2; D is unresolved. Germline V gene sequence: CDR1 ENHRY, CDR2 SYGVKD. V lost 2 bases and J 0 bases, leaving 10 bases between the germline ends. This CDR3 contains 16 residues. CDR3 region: CAISENGAANTGELFF. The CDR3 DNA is TGTGCCATCAGTGAGAACGGAGCAGCGAACACCGGGGAGCTGTTTTTT.

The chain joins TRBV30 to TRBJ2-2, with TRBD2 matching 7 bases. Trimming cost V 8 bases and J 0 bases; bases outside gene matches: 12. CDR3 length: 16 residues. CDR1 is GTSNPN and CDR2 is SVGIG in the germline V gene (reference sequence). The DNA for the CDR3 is TGTGCCCAACCCTCGAGCCGGGGGGCGAACACCGGGGAGCTGTTTTTT. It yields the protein CAQPSSRGANTGELFF. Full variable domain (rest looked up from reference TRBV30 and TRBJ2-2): SQTIHQWPATLVQPVGSPLSLECTVEGTSNPNLYWYRQAAGRGLQLLFYSVGIGQISSEVPQNLSASRPQDRQFILSSKKLLLSDSGFYLCAQPSSRGANTGELFFGEGSRLTVL.

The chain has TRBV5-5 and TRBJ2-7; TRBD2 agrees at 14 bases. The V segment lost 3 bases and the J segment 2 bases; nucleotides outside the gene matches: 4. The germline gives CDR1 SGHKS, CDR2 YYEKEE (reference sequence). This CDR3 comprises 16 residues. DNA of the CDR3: TGTGCCAGCAGCTCCGGACTAGCGGGGGGCCCCTACGAGCAGTACTTC. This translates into CASSSGLAGGPYEQYF.

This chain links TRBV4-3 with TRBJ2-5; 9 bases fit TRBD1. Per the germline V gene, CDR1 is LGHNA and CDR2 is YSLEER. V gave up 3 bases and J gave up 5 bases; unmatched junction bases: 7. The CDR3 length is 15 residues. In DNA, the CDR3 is TGCGCCAGCAGCCATGAGGACAGGGGTGGGGAGACCCAGTACTTC. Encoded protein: CASSHEDRGGETQYF.

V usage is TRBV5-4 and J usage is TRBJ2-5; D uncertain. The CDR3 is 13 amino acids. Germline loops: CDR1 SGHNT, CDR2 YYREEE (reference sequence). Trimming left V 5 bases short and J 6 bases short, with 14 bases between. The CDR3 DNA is TGTGCCAGCAGTTTCCAGAACGCCCAGACCCAGTACTTC. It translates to CASSFQNAQTQYF.

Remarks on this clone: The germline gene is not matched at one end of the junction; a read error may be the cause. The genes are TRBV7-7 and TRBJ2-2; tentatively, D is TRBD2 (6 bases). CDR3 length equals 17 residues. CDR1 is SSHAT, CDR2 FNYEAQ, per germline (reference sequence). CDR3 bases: TGTGCTAGCAGCTATACCGCCGGGGGACCGAACACCGGGGAGCTGTTTTTT. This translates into CASSYTAGGPNTGELFF.

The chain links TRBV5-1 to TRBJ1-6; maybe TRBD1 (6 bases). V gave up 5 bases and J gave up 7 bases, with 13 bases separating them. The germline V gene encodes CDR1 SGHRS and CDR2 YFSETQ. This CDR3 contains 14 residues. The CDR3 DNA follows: TGCGCCAGCAGGATTCAGGGGACAAATTCACCCCTCCACTTT. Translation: CASRIQGTNSPLHF.

The CDR3 DNA reads TGCAGTGCTAGTCCTACACCGGGACAGGGGACCGATAGCAATCAGCCCCAGCATTTT. This gives the protein CSASPTPGQGTDSNQPQHF. The chain is built from TRBV20-1 and TRBJ1-5, with 10 bases identical to TRBD1. The CDR3 totals 19 residues. Germline assignment: CDR1 DFQATT and CDR2 SNEGSKA (reference sequence). Losses at the gene ends were 3 bases for V and 0 bases for J; bases not matched to a gene: 14.

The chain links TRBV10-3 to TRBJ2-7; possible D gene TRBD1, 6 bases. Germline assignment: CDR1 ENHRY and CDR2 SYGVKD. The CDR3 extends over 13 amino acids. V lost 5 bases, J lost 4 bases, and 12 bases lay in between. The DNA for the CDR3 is TGTGCCATCAGTCTAGGACAGCAATACGAGCAGTACTTC. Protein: CAISLGQQYEQYF.

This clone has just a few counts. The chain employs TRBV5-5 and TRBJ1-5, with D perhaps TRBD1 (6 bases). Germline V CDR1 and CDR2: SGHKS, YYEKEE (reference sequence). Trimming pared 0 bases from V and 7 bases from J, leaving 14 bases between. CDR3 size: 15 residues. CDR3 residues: CASSLDRVDGQPQHF. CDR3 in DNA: TGTGCCAGCAGCTTGGACAGGGTGGATGGGCAGCCCCAGCATTTT. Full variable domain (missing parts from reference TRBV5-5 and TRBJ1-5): DAGVTQSPTHLIKTRGQQVTLRCSPISGHKSVSWYQQVLGQGPQFIFQYYEKEERGRGNFPDRFSARQFPNYSSELNVNALLLGDSALYLCASSLDRVDGQPQHFGDGTRLSIL.

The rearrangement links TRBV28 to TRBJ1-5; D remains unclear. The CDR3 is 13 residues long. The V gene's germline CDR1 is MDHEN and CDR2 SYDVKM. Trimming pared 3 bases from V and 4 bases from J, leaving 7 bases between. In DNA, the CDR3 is TGTGCCAGCAGTTTGGGCAGTAATCAGCCCCAGCATTTT. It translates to CASSLGSNQPQHF.

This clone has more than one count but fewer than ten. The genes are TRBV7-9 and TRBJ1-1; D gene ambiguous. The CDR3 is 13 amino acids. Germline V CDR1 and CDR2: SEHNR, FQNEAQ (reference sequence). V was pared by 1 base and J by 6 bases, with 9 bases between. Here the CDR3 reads CASSLDTRSEAFF. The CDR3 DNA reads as TGTGCCAGCAGCTTAGATACGCGATCTGAAGCTTTCTTT.